The present entry profiles one TCR beta chain with its context. What antigen it recognizes has not been identified. The input lacks base qualities; no much larger clone sits a single base away. Whole blood was collected in K2EDTA tubes by collaborating institutions according to the institutions' own protocols. For TCRbeta analysis, collaborators shipped samples as frozen whole blood, isolated PBMCs, or DNA extracted from either of those sample types. This sample was included in a study of blood T cell repertoires in COVID-19 (dated by TCRdb to about 2020). Some background on the complete study: Samples covering the acute and convalescent phases of COVID-19 were provided by collaborators in the United States, Italy and Spain. Where available, HLA class I and class II types were obtained from metadata supplied by the sample provider rather than from assay-based typing. The material from the prospective study consisted of cDNA or gDNA derived from T cells, B-cell-depleted T cells, or PBMCs. Subjects who had been exposed to COVID-19, were actively infected with it, or had recovered from it provided the deeply sampled blood TCRbeta repertoires that made up the dataset. A de-identified subject ID, COVID-19 status, age in years and sex were almost always included in the sample metadata. The repertoires were made available in a free public database intended to serve as a resource for research on the immune response to SARS-CoV-2. The samples were drawn from the first 160 participants of the ongoing ImmuneRACE study and from 950 to 1,500 subjects provided by 6 global collaborators.

TCRbeta CDR3 regions were amplified from genomic DNA by means of the immunoSEQ Assay, a bias-controlled multiplex PCR. Regarding the original processing steps: The number of nucleated cells in each sample was estimated by amplification of reference gene primers within the assay. Sequence reads were collapsed and filtered to measure the absolute abundance of every unique TCRbeta CDR3 rearrangement. For each sample, productive Simpson clonality was calculated as the square root of Simpson's diversity index over productive rearrangements. In TCRdb, the immuneACCESS table is reduced to in-frame sequences with V and J assigned. These tables do not hold every clone; where another copy was compared, an unresolved V gene accounts for under half, and the others remain unexplained. Clonal size and the V and J genes are those of that table, whereas D and trimming came from the DNA. This sample is represented by more than 95,000 clones; over 70% of them were singletons. Roughly 15% of the sample is held by the ten biggest clonotypes.

The CDR1 and CDR2 encoded by the germline V gene are SGHVS and FQNEAQ. CDR3 length: 17 amino acids, cysteine to phenylalanine. The retained sequence is limited to the CDR3, 51 bases, with the frame set at the first base. The junction carries 20 bases between V and J, which are trimmed by 5 bases and 0 bases respectively. Overall results and qualifications from the work: The amount of clinical and demographic metadata varied by source and participant and was provided uncurated.

This chain is built from TRBV7-8 and TRBJ2-7, with TRBD2 as a weak D call on 7 bases. The material sequenced was peripheral blood. The source of this sequence is a man aged 50-60 years with acute or convalescent COVID-19. At the DNA level, the sequence is TGTGCCAGCAGCGTTAGGGGGGGAGCGCGTAGCTCCTACGAGCAGTACTTC. Translated, this gives CASSVRGGARSSYEQYF.